The rows below give T cell receptor beta chains drawn from one sample of a study of T cell changes during pregnancy in multiple sclerosis. The protocol was immunoSEQ multiplex PCR, while the TCRdb copy is restricted to in-frame clones and leaves out a portion. The repertoire holds about 59,000 clones, approximately 94% seen once, with 2% to 3% in the top ten. The starting material was CD8+ T cells from peripheral blood mononuclear cells, obtained after pregnancy. The receptors were sampled from a female donor with multiple sclerosis, enrolled in a pregnancy study. Each CDR3 is given with its conserved first and last residue. D genes are given only for firm matches. Clone size is given for some rows only: seen once, a few or many times, or a class if the clone is expanded.

V gene	CDR3 length	clone size	J gene	D gene	CDR3 protein	CDR3 DNA
TRBV6-6	16	-	TRBJ2-2	-	CASSLGLQTNTGELFF	TGTGCCAGCAGCCTGGGACTCCAGACGAACACCGGGGAGCTGTTTTTT
TRBV5-5	15	-	TRBJ2-7	TRBD1	CASSSGQGVRYEQYF	TGTGCCAGCAGCTCCGGACAGGGGGTTCGGTACGAGCAGTACTTC
TRBV5-1	11	-	TRBJ2-1	-	CASSWGDEQFF	TGCGCCAGCAGCTGGGGGGATGAGCAGTTCTTC
TRBV4-1	16	-	TRBJ2-7	TRBD1	CASSQDGSNRGYEQYF	TGCGCCAGCAGCCAAGATGGGTCCAACAGGGGTTACGAGCAGTACTTC
TRBV7-6	14	-	TRBJ2-2	TRBD2	CASSVLAGAGELFF	TGTGCCAGCAGCGTACTAGCGGGAGCCGGGGAGCTGTTTTTT
TRBV6-5	13	-	TRBJ2-7	-	CASQDAGGYEQYF	TGTGCCAGCCAGGACGCCGGCGGGTACGAGCAGTACTTC
TRBV28	13	-	TRBJ2-7	-	CATIGEMSYEQYF	TGTGCCACGATAGGGGAAATGAGCTACGAGCAGTACTTC
TRBV11-2	14	-	TRBJ2-5	-	CASSLASDWETQYF	TGTGCCAGCAGCTTAGCGTCTGACTGGGAGACCCAGTACTTC
TRBV7-9	14	-	TRBJ2-1	-	CASSKFMGASAQFF	TGTGCCAGCAGCAAGTTTATGGGGGCATCGGCTCAGTTCTTC
TRBV27	15	-	TRBJ1-1	-	CASSQSPQLNTEAFF	TGTGCCAGCAGTCAATCTCCGCAGTTGAACACTGAAGCTTTCTTT
TRBV28	14	-	TRBJ1-1	TRBD1	CASRRQGWNTEAFF	TGTGCCAGCAGGAGACAGGGGTGGAACACTGAAGCTTTCTTT
TRBV10-3	15	-	TRBJ2-3	-	CAIGQGPMSTDTQYF	TGTGCCATCGGTCAGGGCCCCATGAGCACAGATACGCAGTATTTT
TRBV13	15	-	TRBJ2-3	-	CASSLWVQGQDTQYF	TGTGCCAGCAGCTTATGGGTACAGGGCCAGGATACGCAGTATTTT
TRBV19	15	-	TRBJ2-1	TRBD2	CASSTGLAGGDEQFF	TGTGCCAGTAGTACGGGACTAGCGGGAGGCGATGAGCAGTTCTTC
TRBV28	15	-	TRBJ1-5	-	CASSLGGASNQPQHF	TGTGCCAGCAGTCTGGGAGGGGCCAGCAATCAGCCCCAGCATTTT
TRBV19	15	once	TRBJ2-7	-	CASSMGGGFSYEQYF	TGTGCCAGTAGTATGGGAGGCGGGTTCTCCTACGAGCAGTACTTC
TRBV27	14	-	TRBJ2-3	TRBD2	CASSTSGGRYTQYF	TGTGCCAGCAGCACTAGCGGGGGTCGATATACGCAGTATTTT
TRBV6-1	12	-	TRBJ1-1	-	CASSTLIGEAFF	TGTGCCAGCAGTACCCTGATCGGTGAAGCTTTCTTT
TRBV7-9	16	-	TRBJ1-4	-	CASSLVSVIANEKLFF	TGTGCCAGCAGCTTAGTATCGGTCATCGCTAATGAAAAACTGTTTTTT
TRBV9	14	-	TRBJ1-5	-	CASSPGANNQPQHF	TGTGCCAGCAGCCCCGGAGCTAACAATCAGCCCCAGCATTTT
TRBV27	12	-	TRBJ2-7	-	CASSLSAGELNF	TGTGCCAGCAGTTTATCTGCTGGTGAGCTAAACTTC
TRBV6-5	15	once	TRBJ2-7	-	CASSPTNGGANEQYF	TGTGCCAGCAGTCCCACCAATGGGGGGGCCAACGAGCAGTACTTC
TRBV4-1	19	-	TRBJ1-5	-	CASSQDGWAALNSNQPQHF	TGCGCCAGCAGCCAAGATGGATGGGCCGCGTTAAATAGCAATCAGCCCCAGCATTTT
TRBV19	14	-	TRBJ1-1	TRBD1	CATTEQGEWSEAFF	TGTGCCACTACCGAACAGGGGGAATGGTCTGAAGCTTTCTTT
TRBV5-4	14	-	TRBJ2-1	-	CASGGQAVYNEQFF	TGTGCCAGCGGGGGACAAGCGGTATACAATGAGCAGTTCTTC
TRBV5-6	16	-	TRBJ2-5	-	CASSLSLGTGQETQYF	TGTGCCAGCAGCTTGTCCCTAGGAACAGGCCAAGAGACCCAGTACTTC
TRBV6-5	13	-	TRBJ1-2	-	CASSYSQTYGYTF	TGTGCCAGCAGTTACTCACAGACCTATGGCTACACCTTC
TRBV13	14	once	TRBJ2-7	TRBD2	CASSPRGGPYEQYF	TGTGCCAGCAGCCCCCGGGGGGGCCCCTACGAGCAGTACTTC
TRBV27	13	few	TRBJ1-5	-	CASSGQLSEPQHF	TGTGCCAGCAGTGGACAGCTTTCGGAGCCCCAGCATTTT
TRBV6-5	11	-	TRBJ2-7	TRBD2	CASGGLAEEYF	TGTGCCAGCGGAGGACTAGCAGAAGAGTACTTC
TRBV6-1	15	-	TRBJ2-7	TRBD1	CASRSTGGPLYEQYF	TGTGCCAGCAGGAGTACAGGGGGGCCTCTCTACGAGCAGTACTTC
TRBV29-1	14	-	TRBJ2-7	TRBD1	CSVLPGTGPYEQYF	TGCAGCGTTCTTCCCGGGACAGGGCCCTACGAGCAGTACTTC
TRBV28	15	-	TRBJ1-2	TRBD1	CASTSYASGGYGYTF	TGTGCCAGCACCTCTTATGCGTCAGGGGGCTATGGCTACACCTTC
TRBV7-9	17	-	TRBJ2-5	TRBD1	CASSLPPSTGIGETQYF	TGTGCCAGCAGCTTACCTCCCTCGACAGGGATTGGTGAGACCCAGTACTTC
TRBV25-1	18	-	TRBJ1-4	-	CASSAQTPAGGRGEKLFF	TGTGCCAGCAGTGCACAAACCCCCGCGGGGGGCAGGGGTGAAAAACTGTTTTTT
TRBV6-1	14	few	TRBJ2-2	-	CASRGRANTGELFF	TGTGCCAGCAGGGGCAGGGCGAACACCGGGGAGCTGTTTTTT
TRBV9	15	-	TRBJ2-3	TRBD2	CASSPGTSATDTQYF	TGTGCCAGCAGCCCCGGTACTAGCGCCACAGATACGCAGTATTTT